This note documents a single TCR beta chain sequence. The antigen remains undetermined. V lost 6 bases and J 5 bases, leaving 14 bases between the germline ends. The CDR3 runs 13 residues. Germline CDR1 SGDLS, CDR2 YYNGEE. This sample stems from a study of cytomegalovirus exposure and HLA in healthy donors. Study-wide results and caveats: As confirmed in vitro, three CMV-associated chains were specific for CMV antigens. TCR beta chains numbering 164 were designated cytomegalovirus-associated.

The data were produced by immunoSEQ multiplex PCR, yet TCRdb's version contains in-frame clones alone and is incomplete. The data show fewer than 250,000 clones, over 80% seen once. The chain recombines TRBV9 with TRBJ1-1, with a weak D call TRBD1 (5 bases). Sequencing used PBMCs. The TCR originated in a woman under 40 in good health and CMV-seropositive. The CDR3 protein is CASTGGRSTEAFF. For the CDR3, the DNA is TGTGCCAGCACGGGGGGGAGGTCAACTGAAGCTTTCTTT.